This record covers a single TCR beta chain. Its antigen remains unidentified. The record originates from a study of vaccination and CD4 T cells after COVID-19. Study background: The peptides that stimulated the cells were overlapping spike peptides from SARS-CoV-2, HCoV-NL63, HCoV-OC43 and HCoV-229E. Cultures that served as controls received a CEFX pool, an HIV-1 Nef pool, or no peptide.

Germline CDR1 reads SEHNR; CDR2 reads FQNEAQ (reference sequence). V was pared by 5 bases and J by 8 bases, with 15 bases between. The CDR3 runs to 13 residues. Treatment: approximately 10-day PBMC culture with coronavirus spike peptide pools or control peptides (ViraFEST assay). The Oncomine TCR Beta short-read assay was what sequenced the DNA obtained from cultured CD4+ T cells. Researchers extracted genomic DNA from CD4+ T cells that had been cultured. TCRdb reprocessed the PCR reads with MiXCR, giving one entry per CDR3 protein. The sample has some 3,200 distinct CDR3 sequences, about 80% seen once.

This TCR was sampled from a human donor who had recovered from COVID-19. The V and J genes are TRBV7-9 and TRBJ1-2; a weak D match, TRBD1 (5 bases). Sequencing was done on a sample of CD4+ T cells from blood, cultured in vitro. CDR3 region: CASSLNGGGGYTF. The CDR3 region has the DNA TGTGCCAGCAGCCTGAACGGGGGAGGCGGCTACACCTTC.